This TCR beta chain was sequenced during a study of T-cell memory formation after mild COVID-19 (dated by TCRdb to the early 2020s). In the study overall: TCR sequence clusters from the two donors were largely donor specific. The cohort was made up of two young adult volunteers, one female and one male, who were previously healthy. Longitudinal TCRalpha and TCRbeta repertoire sequencing tracked T-cell clones expanding and contracting after mild COVID-19 in a couple of donors. What the authors observed across the whole study: The study covered only two mild cases, and larger cohorts including severe cases with pre-infection samples were considered necessary. The second-wave clones that peaked on day 37 were not confirmed to be SARS-CoV-2 specific. Balanced CD4/CD8 phenotypes were observed for clones contracting from day 15 to 85, whereas a bias towards CD4+ was observed for a second wave of clones expanding from day 15 to 37. Contracting CD4+ clones were located mainly in the CM and EM memory subsets, whereas CD8+ clones were found to be enriched in EMRA. Some responding clones were detected in pre-infection memory, suggesting pre-existing cross-reactive memory T cells joined the SARS-CoV-2 response.

CDR1 and CDR2, per the germline V gene, are SGHRS and YFSETQ. CDR3 length: 14 amino acids, cysteine to phenylalanine. Only CDR3 DNA is held: 42 bases, read in frame from base 1. The germline V end is reduced by 6 bases and the J end by 4 bases; junction bases left unmatched: 9. Ficoll-Paque density gradient centrifugation was the method used to isolate PBMCs. Of note for this clonotype: Its antigen remains undetermined. No clone much larger than this one lies a single base away; base qualities are absent.

The reads were generated on an Illumina NovaSeq 6000. TCRalpha and TCRbeta cDNA libraries were constructed by 5'RACE with constant-segment primers, with sample barcodes and unique molecular identifiers being introduced. RNA was extracted from every sample with Trizol reagent. Library amplification was performed in two PCR steps, and a second sample barcode and Illumina TruSeq adapters were introduced in the second step. Sequencing of libraries was performed on an Illumina NovaSeq with 2 x 150 bp paired-end reads. In the authors' own workflow: With migec v1.2.7, reads were demultiplexed and then collapsed into UMI-guided consensus sequences. Using mixcr v2.1.11, UMI consensuses were aligned to TRA and TRB V and J templates and then assembled into clonotypes. Expanded or contracted clonotypes were those called significant by both edgeR and NoisET, with noise models trained on biological replicates. For edgeR calls, the thresholds were a false discovery rate-adjusted p below 0.01 and a log2 fold-change of 1. PCA with hierarchical clustering of max-normalized trajectories of the 1000 most abundant clonotypes was used as exploratory dynamics analysis. Separately sequenced CD4+ and CD8+ repertoires were used to assign the CD4 or CD8 phenotype of responding clones. TCRdb trimmed the raw reads at Q25, called clones with MiXCR and kept productive beta chains. Rows are unified per CDR3 protein, each entry keeping the most common DNA and genes. For this entry, the V and J calls and clone size follow TCRdb and not the study's own pipeline. This sample comprises 170,000 or so distinct CDR3 sequences, 31% of them detected only once. The biggest ten clones account for more than 10% of the sample.

This receptor was obtained from an adult woman who had mild COVID-19 (a few samples of this study predate the infection). The sample titles of this study are shuffled in the database, so cell type and time point are left out; the donor was told from shared clones. The chain is encoded by TRBV5-1 joined to TRBJ1-2; 7 central bases correspond to TRBD1. Sequencing was carried out using PBMCs or a T cell subset sorted from them (not recorded which). The CDR3 region has the sequence CASNPTGDLYGYTF. DNA sequence: TGCGCCAGCAACCCCACAGGGGACCTCTATGGCTACACCTTC. This CDR3, with the reference TRBV5-1 and TRBJ1-2 proteins standing in past its ends, gives the full variable domain KAGVTQTPRYLIKTRGQQVTLSCSPISGHRSVSWYQQTPGQGLQFLFEYFSETQRNKGNFPGRFSGRQFSNSRSEMNVSTLELGDSALYLCASNPTGDLYGYTFGSGTRLTVV.